These 22 T cell receptor beta chains were sequenced from one sample in a study of breast tumors, draining lymph nodes, adjacent tissues. Via MiXCR, TCRdb re-called the multiplex PCR reads, giving one row per CDR3 protein. The table shows tens of thousands of distinct CDR3 sequences, with more than 25% occurring only once. Axillary draining lymph nodes of breast cancer patients supplied the node samples. The specimen was axillary lymph node tissue. The source is a female donor with breast cancer. Some clones in this sample may be carry-over from other donors' samples.

This clonotype was observed a handful of times. The CDR3 loop is CASSHGGFDEQYF. For the CDR3, the DNA is TGTGCCAGCAGTCACGGGGGGTTCGACGAGCAGTACTTC. This chain links TRBV6-2 or TRBV6-3 with TRBJ2-7, with 7 bases matching TRBD2. Trimming cost V 5 bases and J 5 bases; bases outside gene matches: 6. Germline CDR1 and CDR2: MNHEY and SVGEGT. The CDR3 has 13 residues.

This clonotype was observed at least ten times. The chain links TRBV9 to TRBJ2-2, with D maybe TRBD1 (5 bases). The CDR3 totals 14 residues. The germline V gene has CDR1 SGDLS and CDR2 YYNGEE. Trimming cost V 3 bases and J 1 base, with 7 bases left between them. The CDR3 is CASSAQGNTGELFF. CDR3 nucleotide sequence: TGTGCCAGCAGCGCGCAGGGGAACACCGGGGAGCTGTTTTTT.

The gene calls are TRBV19 and TRBJ2-7; TRBD1 agrees at 9 bases. Germline V lookup: CDR1 LNHDA, CDR2 SQIVND (reference sequence). Unmatched junction bases numbered 5, after V lost 3 bases and J lost 2 bases. The CDR3 runs to 15 residues. The CDR3 sequence is CASSIPGDRAYEQYF. The CDR3 nucleotides read TGTGCCAGTAGTATCCCGGGGGACAGGGCCTACGAGCAGTACTTC.

This clonotype was seen at least ten times. V gene TRBV6-5 combines with J gene TRBJ1-3; TRBD1 is a possible D gene (5 bases). The germline CDR1 and CDR2 sequences are MNHEY and SVGAGI. V shed 5 bases and J shed 0 bases, with 14 bases lying between them. The CDR3 extends over 16 amino acids. The CDR3 region is CASSRGDGVSGNTIYF. Written as DNA, the CDR3 is TGTGCCAGCAGTCGAGGGGACGGAGTCTCTGGAAACACCATATATTTT.

The gene calls are TRBV2 and TRBJ1-2, with D perhaps TRBD1 (5 bases). Germline-derived CDR1 and CDR2 are SNHLY and FYNNEI. Trimming cost V 9 bases and J 2 bases, with 16 bases left between them. The CDR3 has 14 amino acids. CDR3 residues: CASIAGTSNYGYTF. CDR3 coding DNA: TGTGCCAGTATCGCCGGGACTAGCAACTATGGCTACACCTTC. Filled out from reference TRBV2 and TRBJ1-2, the complete variable domain reads EPEVTQTPSHQVTQMGQEVILRCVPISNHLYFYWYRQILGQKVEFLVSFYNNEISEKSEIFDDQFSVERPDGSNFTLKIRSTKLEDSAMYFCASIAGTSNYGYTFGSGTRLTVV.

There are many counts of this clonotype. This chain joins TRBV10-3 and TRBJ1-2; a weak D match, TRBD1 (5 bases). This CDR3 is built from 15 residues. With 2 bases removed from V and 0 bases from J, the gap between germline ends came to 10 bases. From germline, CDR1 is ENHRY and CDR2 SYGVKD. The CDR3 region has the DNA TGTGCCATCAGTGAGGGTAGAGGGGCTAACTATGGCTACACCTTC. It is translated as CAISEGRGANYGYTF.

This clonotype came up many times. This chain links TRBV11-3 with TRBJ2-3, with a possible D match to TRBD2 (7 bases). The CDR3 has 16 amino acids. Germline V CDR1 and CDR2: SGHNT, YENEEA. Trimming stripped 0 bases from V and 4 bases from J, with 14 bases between. The CDR3 DNA follows: TGTGCCAGCAGCTTAGAGGCGGGAGAGGGGGCAGATACGCAGTATTTT. Amino acids: CASSLEAGEGADTQYF.

This clonotype came up many times. The gene calls are TRBV7-2 and TRBJ2-2, with 9 bases lining up with TRBD2. The V gene's germline CDR1 is SGHTA and CDR2 FQGNSA. CDR3 size: 14 residues. The ends lost 6 bases at V and 10 bases at J; junction bases unmatched: 9. This CDR3 is CASSSLAGPTELFF. The CDR3 DNA is TGTGCCAGCAGTTCCCTAGCGGGGCCGACGGAGCTGTTTTTT.

The chain uses TRBV11-3 and TRBJ2-3, with TRBD1 matching 10 bases. The J call may be mistaken, given a closer DNA end match to TRBJ1-5. This CDR3 contains 14 residues. CDR1 and CDR2 (germline): SGHNT, YENEEA. CDR3 sequence (DNA): TGTGCCAGCAGGACAGGGGGCATGACGGATACGCAGCATTTT. Its protein is CASRTGGMTDTQHF.

This clonotype appeared many times. The chain uses TRBV29-1 and TRBJ2-7; 7 bases fit TRBD2. The germline CDR1 and CDR2 sequences are SQVTM and ANQGSEA. CDR3 length: 14 residues. V shed 3 bases and J 0 bases; nucleotides not matched to a gene: 5. CDR3 residues: CSVEISGYSYEQYF. The DNA for the CDR3 is TGCAGCGTTGAGATTAGCGGGTACTCCTACGAGCAGTACTTC.

This clonotype was observed at least ten times. The chain recombines TRBV7-2 with TRBJ2-1; 9 nucleotides match TRBD1. CDR3 length: 15 residues. The ends lost 5 bases at V and 2 bases at J; junction bases unmatched: 4. Germline CDR1 SGHTA, CDR2 FQGNSA. CDR3 amino acids: CASSRTGVAYNEQFF. CDR3 DNA sequence: TGTGCCAGCAGCAGGACAGGGGTGGCCTACAATGAGCAGTTCTTC.

About this clonotype itself: At one end the junction does not follow the germline gene, possibly because of a read error. The rearrangement joins TRBV5-8 to TRBJ2-1; 7 nucleotides match TRBD1. The germline CDR1 and CDR2 sequences are SGHTS and YDEGEE. The CDR3 extends over 14 amino acids. The CDR3 protein is CASSQDRSGTEQLF. The CDR3 DNA is TGTGCCAGCAGCCAAGATCGGTCCGGGACAGAGCAGCTCTTC. Full variable domain (outside the CDR3, taken from reference TRBV5-8 and TRBJ2-1): EAGVTQSPTHLIKTRGQQATLRCSPISGHTSVYWYQQALGLGLQFLLWYDEGEERNRGNFPPRFSGRQFPNYSSELNVNALELEDSALYLCASSQDRSGTEQLFGPGTRLTVL.

This clonotype was recorded many times. The V gene is TRBV28, the J gene TRBJ2-7; the D gene is possibly TRBD2 (6 bases). The CDR3 consists of 11 residues. The germline V and J ends were trimmed by 7 bases and 7 bases, with 11 bases remaining between them. Per germline, CDR1 MDHEN and CDR2 SYDVKM. The CDR3 reads CASTGAWEQYF. The CDR3 DNA is TGTGCCAGCACGGGAGCTTGGGAGCAGTACTTC.

About this clonotype itself: With a much larger clone just one base away, this may be a read error. V is TRBV5-1 and J is TRBJ2-5; D tentatively fits TRBD1 or TRBD2 (5 bases each). CDR1 is SGHRS, CDR2 YFSETQ, per germline. This CDR3 spans 15 amino acids. The chain's CDR3 is CASSPPRGHHETQYF. CDR3 DNA sequence: TGCGCCAGCAGTCCCCCACGGGGCCACCACGAGACCCAGTACTTC. The complete variable domain, with remaining parts taken from reference TRBV5-1 and TRBJ2-5, reads KAGVTQTPRYLIKTRGQQVTLSCSPISGHRSVSWYQQTPGQGLQFLFEYFSETQRNKGNFPGRFSGRQFSNSRSEMNVSTLELGDSALYLCASSPPRGHHETQYFGPGTRLLVL.

V and J are TRBV20-1 and TRBJ2-1; 9 bases align to TRBD1. This CDR3 comprises 15 residues. Germline V CDR1 and CDR2: DFQATT, SNEGSKA (reference sequence). The V segment lost 3 bases and the J segment 10 bases; nucleotides outside the gene matches: 13. CDR3 sequence: CSASLAGQGFREQFF. The CDR3 DNA reads TGCAGTGCTAGTCTGGCGGGACAGGGTTTTCGAGAGCAGTTCTTC.

At least ten counts were recorded for this clonotype. The CDR3 reads CASSRIAPDEQFF. The CDR3 DNA reads as TGTGCCAGCTCAAGGATTGCTCCCGATGAGCAGTTCTTC. The chain combines TRBV7-6 with TRBJ2-1; no clear D. The CDR3 runs 13 residues. CDR1 and CDR2 from the germline V gene are SGHVS and FNYEAQ. V was trimmed by 8 bases and J by 8 bases, leaving 16 bases between them. Combining the CDR3 with reference TRBV7-6 and TRBJ2-1 gives the whole variable domain GAGVSQSPRYKVTKRGQDVALRCDPISGHVSLYWYRQALGQGPEFLTYFNYEAQQDKSGLPNDRFSAERPEGSISTLTIQRTEQRDSAMYRCASSRIAPDEQFFGPGTRLTVL.

This clonotype was seen many times. The chain employs TRBV6-5 and TRBJ2-7; tentatively, D is TRBD1 (5 bases). The CDR3 has 16 residues. Germline V lookup: CDR1 MNHEY, CDR2 SVGAGI. Trimming took 0 bases from V and 3 from J, leaving 15 bases between them. DNA for the CDR3: TGTGCCAGCAGTTACTCTTCGATTAGGGGAAACTACGAGCAGTACTTC. It codes for CASSYSSIRGNYEQYF.

In nucleotides, the CDR3 is TGCAGTGCATGGGACCGACTACTCACGCAGTATTTT. The encoded protein is CSAWDRLLTQYF. V and J are TRBV20-1 and TRBJ2-3, with D possibly called TRBD1 or TRBD2 (5 bases each). V was cut by 6 bases and J by 9 bases, with 16 bases left in between. In germline, CDR1 is DFQATT, CDR2 SNEGSKA (reference sequence). The CDR3 contains 12 residues.

The rearrangement uses TRBV20-1 and TRBJ2-1, with a weak D call TRBD2 (5 bases). The V gene's germline CDR1 is DFQATT and CDR2 SNEGSKA (reference sequence). V was cut by 3 bases and J by 0 bases, with 12 bases left in between. The CDR3 spans 15 residues. The CDR3 protein is CSARQDLSSYNEQFF. DNA for the CDR3: TGCAGTGCTAGGCAGGACTTGAGCTCCTACAATGAGCAGTTCTTC.

The table lists this clonotype with a few counts. This may stem from a read error, because a much larger clone lies one nucleotide away. V gene TRBV4-3 combines with J gene TRBJ2-7, with TRBD2 identical over 7 bases. Germline CDR1 reads LGHNA; CDR2 reads YSLEER. Trimming at V came to 1 base and at J to 3 bases, leaving 9 bases not matched to a gene. There are 16 residues in the CDR3. This chain's CDR3 is CASSQGYGGGLYEQYF. In nucleotides, the CDR3 is TGCGCCAGCAGCCAAGGTTATGGGGGAGGGCTCTACGAGCAGTACTTC.

This clonotype was found many times. The chain has TRBV15 and TRBJ2-1; D is unclear. Trimming cost V 5 bases and J 3 bases, with 17 bases left between them. The germline V gene has CDR1 LNHNV and CDR2 YYDKDF (reference sequence). The CDR3 runs to 16 residues. CDR3 loop: CATSLLSYHIYNEQFF. CDR3 DNA: TGTGCCACCAGCCTCCTCTCTTACCACATCTACAATGAGCAGTTCTTC.

This clonotype was recorded many times. V and J are TRBV12-3 or TRBV12-4 and TRBJ1-4, with 8 bases lining up with TRBD1. The J segment lost 7 bases and the V segment lost 6 bases, leaving 10 bases of the junction unmatched. The CDR3 is 15 amino acids. For the CDR3, the DNA is TGTGCCAGCAGGCATAACAGGGGGACGGGTGAAAAACTGTTTTTT. Translating it yields CASRHNRGTGEKLFF.